Shown below are 5 T cell receptor beta chains from a single sample sequenced in a study of beta chain features in type 1 diabetes. Expressed TCRB transcripts got sequenced, as all isolated RNA was reverse transcribed. This table comes from immunoSEQ multiplex PCR, and its TCRdb copy is limited to in-frame clones, with some not included. The sample lists about 620,000 clones, 15% occurring once. Material: naive CD4+ T cells from blood. All receptors derive from a young man in good health.

In this sample, this clone turned up a few times. This chain links TRBV7-9 with TRBJ1-3, with D tentatively TRBD1 (6 bases). The CDR3 has 17 amino acids. Germline V lookup: CDR1 SEHNR, CDR2 FQNEAQ (reference sequence). V dropped 2 bases and J dropped 3 bases, with 17 bases sitting between them. CDR3 loop: CASSLTGPRGFGNTIYF. DNA for the CDR3: TGTGCCAGCAGCTTAACTGGGCCCAGGGGCTTTGGAAACACCATATATTTT.

This clone showed up just a few times. The rearrangement joins TRBV6-5 to TRBJ2-3, with D tentatively TRBD1 (6 bases). From germline, CDR1 is MNHEY and CDR2 SVGAGI. This CDR3 is built from 13 residues. V was clipped by 5 bases and J by 3 bases, with 9 bases between them. The CDR3 is CASSARGTDTQYF. CDR3 bases: TGTGCCAGCAGTGCCAGGGGAACAGATACGCAGTATTTT.

In its sample, this clone was seen a few times. This chain uses TRBV5-4 with TRBJ2-1; D unresolved. Germline V gene data show CDR1 as SGHNT and CDR2 as YYREEE (reference sequence). The CDR3 has 11 amino acids. The V end was cut by 0 bases, the J end by 11 bases, with 6 bases between. Written as DNA, the CDR3 is TGTGCCAGCAGCTTGGCCAGCCAGCAGTTCTTC. Translation: CASSLASQQFF.

The chain joins TRBV7-2 to TRBJ2-3; 14 bases agree with TRBD2. V lost 2 bases and J lost 2; bases outside the gene matches: 3. The CDR3 runs 17 residues. Germline V lookup: CDR1 SGHTA, CDR2 FQGNSA. CDR3 bases: TGTGCCAGCAGCTTAAGGACTAGCGGGAGGCCCACAGATACGCAGTATTTT. The encoded protein is CASSLRTSGRPTDTQYF.

V and J are TRBV11-2 and TRBJ1-6, with D maybe TRBD1 (6 bases). CDR1 is SGHAT and CDR2 is FQNNGV in the germline V gene. The CDR3 contains 16 residues. The V gene lost 5 bases and the J gene lost 3 bases, with 14 bases spanning the gap. DNA of the CDR3: TGTGCCAGCAGCCGCAGGACAGATGGCTATAATTCACCCCTCCACTTT. It yields the protein CASSRRTDGYNSPLHF.